The clone carrying this TCR beta chain came up many times. What it recognizes is unknown. The source of the PBMCs was 8.5 to 10 ml of fresh peripheral blood. CDR1 is SNHLY, CDR2 FYNNEI, per germline. The CDR3 extends over 14 amino acids. V was clipped by 8 bases and J by 2 bases, with 15 bases between them. This sample was taken from a study of T cells in Graves' hyperthyroidism and ophthalmopathy. Study-level points and caveats: Most thyroid-expanded clonotypes above 0.001 were also found in blood. The model anticipated ophthalmopathy a median about six months pre-onset. Ophthalmopathy was distinguished from stable hyperthyroidism by 13 V-J signatures.

Using RNA transcripts as the source, TCR beta CDR3 regions were amplified. The HTBI primer set served for first-round RT-PCR of the TCR CDR3. MiXCR, applied by TCRdb to the multiplex PCR reads, yields one record per CDR3 protein. This table holds 350,000 to 400,000 distinct CDR3 sequences, roughly 18% found once. The chain combines TRBV2 with TRBJ2-5; D remains ambiguous. This TCR derives from a man between 18 and 29 years old with Graves' ophthalmopathy. The sequenced sample was blood. The CDR3 DNA follows: TGTGCCAGCGTTCACAAACTCTCTCAAGAGACCCAGTACTTC. Its protein is CASVHKLSQETQYF.